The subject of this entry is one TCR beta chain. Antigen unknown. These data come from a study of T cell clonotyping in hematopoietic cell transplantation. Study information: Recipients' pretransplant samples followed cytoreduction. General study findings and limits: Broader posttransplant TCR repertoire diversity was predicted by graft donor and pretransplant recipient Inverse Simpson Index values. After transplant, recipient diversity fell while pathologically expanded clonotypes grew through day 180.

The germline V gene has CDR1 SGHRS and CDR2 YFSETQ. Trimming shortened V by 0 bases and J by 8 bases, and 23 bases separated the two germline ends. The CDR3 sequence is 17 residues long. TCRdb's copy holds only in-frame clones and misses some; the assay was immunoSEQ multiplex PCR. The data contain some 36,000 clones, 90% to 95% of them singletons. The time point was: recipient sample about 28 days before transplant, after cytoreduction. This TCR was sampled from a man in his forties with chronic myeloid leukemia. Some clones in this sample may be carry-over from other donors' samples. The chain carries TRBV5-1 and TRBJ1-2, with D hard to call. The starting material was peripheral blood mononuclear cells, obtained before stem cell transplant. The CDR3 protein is CASSLAQAGEFVGGYTF. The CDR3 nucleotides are TGCGCCAGCAGCTTGGCGCAGGCCGGGGAATTTGTGGGCGGCTACACCTTC.